The clone carrying this T cell receptor (beta chain) has only one observation. The antigen is not known. This entry is derived from a study of OX40 agonist ivuxolimab in advanced cancers. Study-level information: The group had a mean age of approximately 60 years, ranged from roughly 20 to 80, and was less than 85% male. Study-level points and caveats: No antigen was identified for the clonally expanded peripheral T cells. Clonal expansion from baseline to week 6 occurred in both CD4+ and CD8+ T cells.

Sequencing used immunoSEQ multiplex PCR; TCRdb keeps in-frame clones, though not all of them. The sample has roughly 79,000 clones, about 80% seen once. This CDR3 is 15 amino acids long. CDR1 is SGHNT and CDR2 is YYREEE in the germline V gene (reference sequence). Trimming left V 2 bases short and J 5 bases short, with 15 bases between. The J gene is TRBJ2-3, the V gene TRBV5-4; D might be TRBD1 (5 bases). Here the sequenced sample was CD4+ or CD8+ T cells sorted from blood, taken in a trial of the OX40 agonist ivuxolimab. The sequence was collected from an adult with an advanced solid tumor such as melanoma, head and neck, liver or kidney cancer. As DNA, the CDR3 is TGTGCCAGCAGCTTATGGCGGCAGGGTGGAGATACGCAGTATTTT. Residues: CASSLWRQGGDTQYF.